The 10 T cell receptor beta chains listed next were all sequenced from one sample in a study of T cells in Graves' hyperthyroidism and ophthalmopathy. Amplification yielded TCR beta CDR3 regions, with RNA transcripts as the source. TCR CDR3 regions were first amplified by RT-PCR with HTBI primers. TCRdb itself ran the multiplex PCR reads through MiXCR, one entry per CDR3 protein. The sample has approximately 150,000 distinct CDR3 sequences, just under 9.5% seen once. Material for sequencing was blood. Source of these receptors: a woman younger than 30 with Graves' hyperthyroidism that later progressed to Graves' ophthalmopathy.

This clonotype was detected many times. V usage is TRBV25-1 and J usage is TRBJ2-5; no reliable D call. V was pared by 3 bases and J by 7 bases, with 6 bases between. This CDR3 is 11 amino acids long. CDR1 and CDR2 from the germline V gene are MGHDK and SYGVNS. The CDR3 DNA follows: TGTGCCAGCAGTGAGCGCGCGACCCAGTACTTC. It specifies CASSERATQYF.

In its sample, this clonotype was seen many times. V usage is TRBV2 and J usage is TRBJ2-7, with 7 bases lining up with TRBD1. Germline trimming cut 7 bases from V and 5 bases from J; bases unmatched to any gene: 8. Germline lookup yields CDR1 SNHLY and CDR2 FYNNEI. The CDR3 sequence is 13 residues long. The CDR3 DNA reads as TGTGCCAGCAATAGACAGGGCTTTGACGAGCAGTACTTC. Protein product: CASNRQGFDEQYF.

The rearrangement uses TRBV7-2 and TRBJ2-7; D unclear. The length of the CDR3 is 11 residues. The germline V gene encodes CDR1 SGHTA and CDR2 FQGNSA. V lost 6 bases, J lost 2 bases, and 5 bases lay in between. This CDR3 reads CASSEAYEQYV. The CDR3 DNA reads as TGTGCCAGCAGTGAAGCCTACGAGCAGTACGTC.

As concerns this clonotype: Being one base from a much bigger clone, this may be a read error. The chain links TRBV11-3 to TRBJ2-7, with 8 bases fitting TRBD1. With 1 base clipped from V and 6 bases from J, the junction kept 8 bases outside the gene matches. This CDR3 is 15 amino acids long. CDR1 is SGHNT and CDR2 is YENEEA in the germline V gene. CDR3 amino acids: CASSLGGQGACEQYF. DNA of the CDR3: TGTGCCAGCAGCTTAGGAGGCCAGGGGGCCTGCGAGCAGTACTTC.

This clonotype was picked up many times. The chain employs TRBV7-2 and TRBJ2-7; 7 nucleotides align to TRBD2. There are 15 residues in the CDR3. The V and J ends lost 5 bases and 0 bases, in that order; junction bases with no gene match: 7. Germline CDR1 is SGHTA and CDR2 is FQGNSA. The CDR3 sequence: CASSRAGGGSYEQYF. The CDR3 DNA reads TGTGCCAGCAGCAGGGCTGGGGGGGGCTCCTACGAGCAGTACTTC.

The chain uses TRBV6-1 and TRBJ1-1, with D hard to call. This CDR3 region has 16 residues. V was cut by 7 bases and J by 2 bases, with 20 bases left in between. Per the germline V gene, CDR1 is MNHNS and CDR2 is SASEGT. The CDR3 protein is CASTPVLGLTNTEAFF. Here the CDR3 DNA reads TGTGCCAGCACCCCGGTTCTGGGCCTGACTAACACTGAAGCTTTCTTT.

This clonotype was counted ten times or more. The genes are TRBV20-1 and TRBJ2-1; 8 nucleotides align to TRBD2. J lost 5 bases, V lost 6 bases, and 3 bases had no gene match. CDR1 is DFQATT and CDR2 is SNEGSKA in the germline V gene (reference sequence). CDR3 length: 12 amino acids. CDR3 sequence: CSAMRGDNEQFF. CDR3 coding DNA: TGCAGTGCCATGCGGGGGGACAATGAGCAGTTCTTC.

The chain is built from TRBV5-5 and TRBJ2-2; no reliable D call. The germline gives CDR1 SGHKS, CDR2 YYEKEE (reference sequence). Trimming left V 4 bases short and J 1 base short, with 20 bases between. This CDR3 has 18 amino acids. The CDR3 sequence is CASSPPYLWDRNTGELFF. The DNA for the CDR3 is TGTGCCAGCAGCCCACCATATTTGTGGGATCGGAACACCGGGGAGCTGTTTTTT.

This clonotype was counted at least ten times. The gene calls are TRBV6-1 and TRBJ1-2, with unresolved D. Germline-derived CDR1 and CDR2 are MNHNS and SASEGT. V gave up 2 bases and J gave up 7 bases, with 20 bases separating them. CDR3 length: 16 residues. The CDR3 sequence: CASSEIDHDPARGYTF. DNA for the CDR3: TGTGCCAGCAGTGAAATTGACCATGACCCGGCGCGTGGCTACACCTTC.

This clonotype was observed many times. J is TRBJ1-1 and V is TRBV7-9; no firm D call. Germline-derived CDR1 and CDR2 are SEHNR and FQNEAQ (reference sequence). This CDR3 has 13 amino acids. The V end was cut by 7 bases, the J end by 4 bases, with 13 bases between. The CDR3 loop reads CASTPGVGTEAFF. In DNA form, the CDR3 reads TGTGCCAGCACACCCGGGGTTGGCACTGAAGCTTTCTTT.